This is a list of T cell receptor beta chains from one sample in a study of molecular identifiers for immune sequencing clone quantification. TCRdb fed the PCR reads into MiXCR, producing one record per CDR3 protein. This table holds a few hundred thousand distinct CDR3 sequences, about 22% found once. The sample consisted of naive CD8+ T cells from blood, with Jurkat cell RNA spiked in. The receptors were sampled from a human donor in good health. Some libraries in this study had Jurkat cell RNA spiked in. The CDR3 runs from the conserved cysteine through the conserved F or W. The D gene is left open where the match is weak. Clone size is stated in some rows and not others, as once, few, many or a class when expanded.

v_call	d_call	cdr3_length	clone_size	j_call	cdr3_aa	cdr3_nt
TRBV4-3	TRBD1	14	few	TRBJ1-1	CASSRQGQDTEAFF	TGCGCCAGCAGCCGACAGGGCCAGGACACTGAAGCTTTCTTT
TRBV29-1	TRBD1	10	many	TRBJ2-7	CSLQGNEQYF	TGCAGCCTACAGGGGAACGAGCAGTACTTC
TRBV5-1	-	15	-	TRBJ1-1	CASSWGVSGSTEAFF	TGCGCCAGCAGCTGGGGGGTTTCGGGGAGTACTGAAGCTTTCTTT
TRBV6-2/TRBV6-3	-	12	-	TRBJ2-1	CASRASRNEQFF	TGTGCCAGCAGGGCATCTAGGAATGAGCAGTTCTTC
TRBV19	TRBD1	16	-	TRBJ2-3	CASSDIPGQITDTQYF	TGTGCCAGTAGTGACATCCCGGGACAGATCACAGATACGCAGTATTTT
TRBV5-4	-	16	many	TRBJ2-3	CASSLGRGAGTDTQYF	TGTGCCAGCAGCTTGGGTCGGGGGGCGGGCACAGATACGCAGTATTTT
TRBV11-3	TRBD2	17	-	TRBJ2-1	CASSLGSAGTSGIEQFF	TGTGCCAGCAGCTTAGGTTCTGCCGGGACTAGCGGCATTGAGCAGTTCTTC
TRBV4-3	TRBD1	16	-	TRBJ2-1	CASSQEGGTGTNEQFF	TGCGCCAGCAGCCAGGAGGGGGGGACAGGGACCAATGAGCAGTTCTTC
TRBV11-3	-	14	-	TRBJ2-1	CASSLSGGRNEQFF	TGTGCCAGCAGCTTATCCGGGGGTAGGAATGAGCAGTTCTTC
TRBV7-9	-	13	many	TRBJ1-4	CASSSPTNEKLFF	TGTGCCAGCAGCTCCCCAACTAATGAAAAACTGTTTTTT
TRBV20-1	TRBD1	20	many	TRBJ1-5	CSARFSGQGVLYWGNQPQHF	TGCAGTGCTAGATTTTCCGGGCAGGGGGTTTTATATTGGGGCAATCAGCCCCAGCATTTT
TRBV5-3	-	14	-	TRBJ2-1	CARSPRQVVPKRFF	TGTGCCAGAAGCCCAAGGCAAGTAGTCCCAAAGAGGTTCTTC
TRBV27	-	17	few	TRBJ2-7	CASSPNTITGQNYEQYF	TGTGCCAGCAGCCCGAATACCATTACAGGACAAAACTACGAGCAGTACTTC
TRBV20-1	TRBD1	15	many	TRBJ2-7	CSARDDRGNSYEQYF	TGCAGTGCTCGGGATGACAGGGGTAACTCCTACGAGCAGTACTTC
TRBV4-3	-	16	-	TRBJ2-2	CASSRVFPLDTGELFF	TGCGCCAGCAGTCGCGTATTCCCCCTCGACACCGGGGAGCTGTTTTTT
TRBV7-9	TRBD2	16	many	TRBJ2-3	CASSLGTSGSTDTQYF	TGTGCCAGCAGCTTAGGCACTAGCGGGAGCACAGATACGCAGTATTTT
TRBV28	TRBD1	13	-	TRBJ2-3	CASRPRGTDTQYF	TGTGCCAGCAGACCCAGGGGGACAGATACGCAGTATTTT
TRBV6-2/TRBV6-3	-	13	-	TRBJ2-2	CASHRANTGELFF	TGTGCCAGCCACAGGGCGAACACCGGGGAGCTGTTTTTT
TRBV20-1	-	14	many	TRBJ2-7	CSAEATRSSYEQYF	TGCAGTGCTGAGGCGACGAGAAGCTCCTACGAGCAGTACTTC
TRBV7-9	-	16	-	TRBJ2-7	CASSAPEGVERYEQYF	TGTGCCAGCAGCGCGCCGGAGGGGGTCGAACGGTACGAGCAGTACTTC
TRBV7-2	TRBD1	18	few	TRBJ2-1	CASSHGTARRSSYNEQFF	TGTGCCAGCAGCCACGGGACAGCGAGAAGGAGCTCCTACAATGAGCAGTTCTTC
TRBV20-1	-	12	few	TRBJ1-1	CSGAVENTEAFF	TGCAGTGGGGCGGTTGAGAACACTGAAGCTTTCTTT
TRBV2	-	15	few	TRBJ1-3	CASTGGPYSGNAIYF	TGTGCCAGCACTGGAGGGCCCTACTCTGGAAACGCCATATATTTT
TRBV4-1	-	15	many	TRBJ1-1	CASSQDPPMGTEAFF	TGCGCCAGCAGCCAAGACCCCCCGATGGGGACTGAAGCTTTCTTT
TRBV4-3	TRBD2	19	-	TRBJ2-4	CASSQDATSGTLAKNIQYF	TGCGCCAGCAGCCAAGACGCGACTAGCGGAACACTAGCCAAAAACATTCAGTACTTC
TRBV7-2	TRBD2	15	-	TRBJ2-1	CASSLFGGGYNEQFF	TGTGCCAGCAGCTTATTTGGCGGGGGTTACAATGAGCAGTTCTTC
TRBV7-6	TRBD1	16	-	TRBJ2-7	CASSLSTGGFTYEQYF	TGTGCCAGCAGCTTATCGACAGGGGGCTTCACGTACGAGCAGTACTTC
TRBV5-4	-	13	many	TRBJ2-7	CASSSSWINEQYF	TGTGCCAGCAGCTCGAGCTGGATCAACGAGCAGTACTTC
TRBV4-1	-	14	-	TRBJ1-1	CASKGARDDTEAFF	TGCGCCAGCAAGGGTGCGAGGGATGACACTGAAGCTTTCTTT
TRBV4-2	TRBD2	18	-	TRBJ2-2	CTSSPGTSGRPDTGELFF	TGTACCAGCAGCCCCGGGACTAGCGGGAGGCCGGACACCGGGGAGCTGTTTTTT
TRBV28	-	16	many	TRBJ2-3	CASSIYGTPGTDTQYF	TGTGCCAGCAGTATATACGGGACACCAGGCACAGATACGCAGTATTTT
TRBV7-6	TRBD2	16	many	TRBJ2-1	CASSLTIAGGLNEQFF	TGTGCCAGCAGCTTAACCATAGCGGGAGGGCTGAATGAGCAGTTCTTC
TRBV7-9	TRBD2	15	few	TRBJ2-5	CASSSLAGGPETQYF	TGTGCCAGCAGCTCTCTAGCGGGGGGGCCGGAGACCCAGTACTTC
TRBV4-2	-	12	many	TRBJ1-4	CASSHGGEKLFF	TGTGCCAGCAGCCATGGGGGTGAAAAACTGTTTTTT
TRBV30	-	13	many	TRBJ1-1	CAWSVMAGTEAFF	TGTGCCTGGAGTGTGATGGCGGGCACTGAAGCTTTCTTT
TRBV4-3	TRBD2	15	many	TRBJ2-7	CASSQELAAIYEQYF	TGCGCCAGCAGCCAAGAACTAGCGGCTATTTACGAGCAGTACTTC
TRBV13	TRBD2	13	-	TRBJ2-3	CASSKGLADTRYF	TGTGCCAGCAGCAAGGGACTAGCGGATACGCGGTATTTT